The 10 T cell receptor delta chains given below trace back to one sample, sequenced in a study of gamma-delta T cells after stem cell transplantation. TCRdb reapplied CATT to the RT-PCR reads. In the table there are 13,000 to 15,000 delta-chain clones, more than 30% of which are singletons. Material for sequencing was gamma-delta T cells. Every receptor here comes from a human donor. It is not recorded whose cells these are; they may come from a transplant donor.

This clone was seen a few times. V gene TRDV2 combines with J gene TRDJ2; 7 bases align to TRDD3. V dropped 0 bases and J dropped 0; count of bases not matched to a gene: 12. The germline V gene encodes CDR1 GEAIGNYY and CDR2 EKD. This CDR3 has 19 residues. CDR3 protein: CACDTGWGSARPLTAQLFF. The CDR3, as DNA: TGTGCCTGTGACACCGGCTGGGGGTCCGCCCGACCTTTGACAGCACAACTCTTCTTT.

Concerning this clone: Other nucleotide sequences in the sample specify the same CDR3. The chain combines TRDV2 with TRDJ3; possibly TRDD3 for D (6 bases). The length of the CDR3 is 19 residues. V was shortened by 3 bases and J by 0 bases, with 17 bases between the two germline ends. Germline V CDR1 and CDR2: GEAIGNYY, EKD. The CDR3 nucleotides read TGTGCCTGTGACCCATTGGGGGTCAAACTCTCCTGGGACACCCGACAGATGTTTTTC. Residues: CACDPLGVKLSWDTRQMFF.

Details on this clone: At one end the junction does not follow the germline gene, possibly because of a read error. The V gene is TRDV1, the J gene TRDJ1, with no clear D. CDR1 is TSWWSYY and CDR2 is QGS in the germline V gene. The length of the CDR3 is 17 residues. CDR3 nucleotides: TGTGCTCTTGGGGAATTGTGCCGTTCCGACCCCACCTATAAACTCATCTTT. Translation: CALGELCRSDPTYKLIF.

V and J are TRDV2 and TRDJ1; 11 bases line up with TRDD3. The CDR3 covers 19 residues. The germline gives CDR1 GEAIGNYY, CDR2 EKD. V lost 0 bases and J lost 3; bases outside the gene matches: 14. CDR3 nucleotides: TGTGCCTGTGACACCGGACCCTGGGGGATACCCCCTTGGGCCGATAAACTCATCTTT. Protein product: CACDTGPWGIPPWADKLIF.

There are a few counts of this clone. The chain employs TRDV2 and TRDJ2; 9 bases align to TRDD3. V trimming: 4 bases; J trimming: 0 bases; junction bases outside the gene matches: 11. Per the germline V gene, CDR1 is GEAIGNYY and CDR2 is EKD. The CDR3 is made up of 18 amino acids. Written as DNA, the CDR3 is TGTGCCTGTGATCCCTTACTGGGGGACCGCCCTTTGACAGCACAACTCTTCTTT. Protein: CACDPLLGDRPLTAQLFF.

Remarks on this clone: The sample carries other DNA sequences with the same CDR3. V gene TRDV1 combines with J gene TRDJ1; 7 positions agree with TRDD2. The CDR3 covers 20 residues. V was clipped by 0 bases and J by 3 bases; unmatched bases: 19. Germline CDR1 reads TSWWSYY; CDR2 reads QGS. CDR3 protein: CALGELPAHEFLRFADKLIF. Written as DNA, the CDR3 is TGTGCTCTTGGGGAACTCCCGGCTCATGAATTCCTACGGTTTGCCGATAAACTCATCTTT.

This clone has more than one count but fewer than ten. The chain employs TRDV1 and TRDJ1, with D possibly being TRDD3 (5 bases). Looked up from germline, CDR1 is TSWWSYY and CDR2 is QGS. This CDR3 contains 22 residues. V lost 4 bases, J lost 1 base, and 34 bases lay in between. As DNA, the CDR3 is TGTGCTCTTGGGGTCGGTTTCCATTCTAACCGGGGGGGGCCCCTATCCACCGATAAACTCATCTTT. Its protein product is CALGVGFHSNRGGPLSTDKLIF.

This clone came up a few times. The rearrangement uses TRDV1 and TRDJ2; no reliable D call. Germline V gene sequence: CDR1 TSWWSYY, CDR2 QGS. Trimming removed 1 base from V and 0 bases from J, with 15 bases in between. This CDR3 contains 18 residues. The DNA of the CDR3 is TGTGCTCTTGGGGAACCCCTGACCCCCCCCACTTTGACAGCACAACTCTTCTTT. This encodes CALGEPLTPPTLTAQLFF.

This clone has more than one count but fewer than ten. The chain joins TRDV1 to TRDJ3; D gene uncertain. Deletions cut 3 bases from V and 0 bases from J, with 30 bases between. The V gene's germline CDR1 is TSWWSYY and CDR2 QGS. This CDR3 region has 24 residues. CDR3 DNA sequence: TGTGCTCTTGGGGACTCAGTTCCCGGGGTATCATGCGAGTGGAGCTCCTGGGACACCCGACAGATGTTTTTC. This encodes CALGDSVPGVSCEWSSWDTRQMFF.

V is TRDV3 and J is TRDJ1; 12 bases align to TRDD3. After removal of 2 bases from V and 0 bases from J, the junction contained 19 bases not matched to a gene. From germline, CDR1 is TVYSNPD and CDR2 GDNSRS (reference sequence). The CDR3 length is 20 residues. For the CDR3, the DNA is TGTGCCTTTTATTCCCACAACTGGGGGATACCTCCGAAGTACACCGATAAACTCATCTTT. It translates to CAFYSHNWGIPPKYTDKLIF.